This is a list of T cell receptor beta chains from one sample in a study of identical twins. A single record per CDR3 protein comes from TCRdb applying MiXCR to the 5' RACE reads. The data hold under 500,000 distinct CDR3 sequences, with approximately 14% observed a single time. These data also featured in a second study, about yellow fever vaccine responses in identical twins.

Sequencing was performed on CD4+ T cells sorted from blood. The receptors derive from a woman aged 18-29 years in good health. CDR3s include the opening cysteine and the closing phenylalanine or tryptophan. Fields, in order: V gene, CDR3 length, J gene, clone size, D gene, CDR3 protein, CDR3 DNA. A D gene is named only where the DNA matches it firmly. A row's size may be missing; if present it is once, few, many or a size class.

TRBV4-2,16,TRBJ2-3,.,.,CASSQDSLGKTDTQYF,TGTGCCAGCAGCCAAGATTCCCTAGGGAAAACAGATACGCAGTATTTT
TRBV7-2,13,TRBJ2-1,once,.,CASSPSVDGRQFF,TGTGCCAGCAGCCCCAGCGTCGACGGGAGGCAGTTCTTC
TRBV7-7,13,TRBJ2-2,few,.,CASSLWNTGELFF,TGTGCTAGCAGCTTGTGGAACACCGGGGAGCTGTTTTTT
TRBV12-3/TRBV12-4,16,TRBJ1-1,few,.,CASSPGEQGLNTEAFF,TGTGCCAGCAGTCCAGGAGAGCAGGGGCTGAACACTGAAGCTTTCTTT
TRBV28,12,TRBJ1-1,.,.,CASSLSAKKAFF,TGTGCCAGCAGTTTATCGGCCAAGAAGGCTTTCTTT
TRBV20-1,16,TRBJ2-3,many,.,CSASVPGAASTDTQYF,TGCAGTGCTAGCGTACCCGGGGCAGCAAGCACAGATACGCAGTATTTT
TRBV10-3,15,TRBJ2-7,few,TRBD2,CAISGGTSGTYEQYF,TGTGCCATCAGTGGAGGGACTAGCGGGACCTACGAGCAGTACTTC
TRBV19,13,TRBJ2-7,.,.,CASSPTSAYEQYF,TGTGCCAGTAGTCCGACATCAGCCTACGAGCAGTACTTC
TRBV14,16,TRBJ2-2,once,TRBD1,CASSRPTGGYTGELFF,TGTGCCAGCAGCCGACCGACAGGGGGTTACACCGGGGAGCTGTTTTTT
TRBV20-1,11,TRBJ2-4,few,TRBD1,CSASNRGPQYF,TGCAGTGCTTCAAACAGGGGTCCTCAGTACTTC
TRBV20-1,14,TRBJ1-3,.,TRBD1,CSAKGATSGNTIYF,TGCAGTGCTAAGGGGGCGACCTCTGGAAACACCATATATTTT
TRBV10-3,14,TRBJ2-2,many,TRBD2,CAVAPSGRTGELFF,TGTGCCGTGGCGCCTAGCGGTAGAACCGGGGAGCTGTTTTTT
TRBV3-1,16,TRBJ2-4,.,TRBD1,CASSYRQGGAKNIQYF,TGTGCCAGCAGCTACCGACAGGGGGGTGCCAAAAACATTCAGTACTTC
TRBV7-3,17,TRBJ2-1,.,TRBD2,CASSLAGGYAGNNEQFF,TGTGCCAGCAGCCTAGCGGGGGGCTACGCCGGGAATAATGAGCAGTTCTTC
TRBV5-1,15,TRBJ2-7,.,.,CASSLWLGGSYEQYF,TGCGCCAGCAGCTTGTGGCTGGGAGGCTCCTACGAGCAGTACTTC
TRBV2,12,TRBJ2-3,few,.,CASLKGTDTQYF,TGTGCCAGCCTTAAGGGCACAGATACGCAGTATTTT
TRBV6-1,13,TRBJ1-5,.,.,CASTHGGEQPQHF,TGTGCCAGCACACACGGGGGTGAACAGCCCCAGCATTTT
TRBV6-1,14,TRBJ1-5,few,.,CASRSGQYNQPQHF,TGTGCCAGCCGATCCGGGCAGTACAATCAGCCCCAGCATTTT
TRBV5-1,13,TRBJ2-7,few,TRBD2,CASSLGAGPEQYF,TGCGCCAGCAGCTTGGGAGCGGGGCCCGAGCAGTACTTC
TRBV15,18,TRBJ1-5,.,TRBD1,CATSSPRTGARGNQPQHF,TGTGCCACCAGCAGCCCCAGAACAGGGGCGCGGGGTAATCAGCCCCAGCATTTT
TRBV5-1,13,TRBJ2-7,many,.,CASSSSTVGQQYF,TGCGCCAGCAGCTCCTCGACGGTTGGACAGCAGTACTTC
TRBV20-1,12,TRBJ2-7,.,TRBD2,CSARREGYEQYF,TGCAGTGCTAGGCGGGAGGGCTACGAGCAGTACTTC
TRBV14,17,TRBJ2-7,few,TRBD2,CASSQYSGRAGIYEQYF,TGTGCCAGCAGCCAATATAGCGGGAGGGCCGGTATCTACGAGCAGTACTTC
TRBV5-1,14,TRBJ2-7,.,.,CASSLDRAYYEQYF,TGCGCCAGCAGCTTGGACAGGGCGTACTACGAGCAGTACTTC
TRBV4-3,15,TRBJ2-1,.,.,CASSQEAGYYNEQFF,TGCGCCAGCAGCCAAGAGGCAGGGTACTACAATGAGCAGTTCTTC
TRBV11-2,14,TRBJ2-3,.,TRBD2,CASRPSGRSDTQYF,TGTGCCAGCAGACCTAGCGGGAGGTCAGATACGCAGTATTTT
TRBV20-1,13,TRBJ2-1,.,TRBD2,CSRAGGPYNEQFF,TGCAGTCGAGCGGGGGGGCCCTACAATGAGCAGTTCTTC
TRBV23-1,17,TRBJ2-1,.,.,CASSQVFRKITYNEQFF,TGCGCCAGCAGTCAAGTGTTTCGCAAAATAACATACAATGAGCAGTTCTTC
TRBV28,15,TRBJ2-7,.,.,CASSPQGGGAYEQYF,TGTGCCAGCAGTCCCCAGGGGGGCGGAGCCTACGAGCAGTACTTC
TRBV2,12,TRBJ2-1,.,.,CASLPGGGRQFF,TGTGCCAGCCTACCTGGTGGGGGACGGCAGTTCTTC
TRBV4-1,15,TRBJ2-7,few,.,CASSQDPGGTYEQYF,TGCGCCAGCAGCCAAGATCCGGGCGGGACATACGAGCAGTACTTC
TRBV4-3,16,TRBJ2-1,few,.,CASSQGFASSYNEQFF,TGCGCCAGCAGCCAAGGGTTCGCCAGCTCCTACAATGAGCAGTTCTTC
TRBV28,11,TRBJ2-7,.,.,CASSWGNEQYF,TGTGCCAGCAGTTGGGGGAACGAGCAGTACTTC
TRBV10-2,14,TRBJ2-4,few,.,CASTLSGAKNIQYF,TGCGCCAGCACCCTAAGCGGAGCCAAAAACATTCAGTACTTC
TRBV7-9,16,TRBJ2-2,many,.,CASSFGQNRDTGELFF,TGTGCCAGCAGCTTCGGCCAAAACAGGGACACCGGGGAGCTGTTTTTT
TRBV2,12,TRBJ2-1,.,.,CASIQLYNEQFF,TGTGCCAGCATCCAGCTCTACAATGAGCAGTTCTTC
TRBV7-2,11,TRBJ2-1,.,.,CASSFSIEQFF,TGTGCCAGCAGCTTTAGTATTGAGCAGTTCTTC
TRBV7-2,15,TRBJ2-5,many,.,CASSLAPRGLETQYF,TGTGCCAGCAGCTTAGCGCCTCGGGGACTGGAGACCCAGTACTTC
TRBV7-2,15,TRBJ1-5,few,.,CASSLAGPSNQPQHF,TGTGCCAGCAGCTTAGCAGGGCCTAGCAATCAGCCCCAGCATTTT
TRBV7-9,15,TRBJ2-5,few,TRBD2,CASSSGLADQETQYF,TGTGCCAGCAGCTCGGGACTAGCGGACCAAGAGACCCAGTACTTC
TRBV7-9,15,TRBJ2-5,.,TRBD1,CASRSGTGQEETQYF,TGTGCCAGCAGGTCGGGGACAGGACAAGAAGAGACCCAGTACTTC
TRBV15,16,TRBJ2-7,many,TRBD2,CATSRDPSSGGYEQYF,TGTGCCACCAGCAGAGATCCTTCTAGCGGGGGATACGAGCAGTACTTC
TRBV10-3,12,TRBJ2-5,.,.,CAISDSTGGLYF,TGTGCCATCAGTGATTCGACAGGTGGTCTGTACTTC
TRBV20-1,13,TRBJ1-1,.,.,CSARDMGFTEAFF,TGCAGTGCTAGAGATATGGGTTTCACTGAAGCTTTCTTT
TRBV12-5,15,TRBJ2-1,.,TRBD2,CASGSSGRARNEQFF,TGTGCTAGTGGATCTAGCGGGAGGGCCAGGAATGAGCAGTTCTTC
TRBV3-1,15,TRBJ2-2,.,.,CASSQAVTRPGELFF,TGTGCCAGCAGCCAAGCCGTCACTAGACCCGGGGAGCTGTTTTTT
TRBV4-3,13,TRBJ1-1,many,.,CASSQDGRTEAFF,TGCGCCAGCAGCCAAGATGGGCGGACTGAAGCTTTCTTT
TRBV7-2,17,TRBJ2-5,.,.,CASSLNFQAAYQETQYF,TGTGCCAGCAGCTTAAATTTTCAAGCGGCGTACCAAGAGACCCAGTACTTC